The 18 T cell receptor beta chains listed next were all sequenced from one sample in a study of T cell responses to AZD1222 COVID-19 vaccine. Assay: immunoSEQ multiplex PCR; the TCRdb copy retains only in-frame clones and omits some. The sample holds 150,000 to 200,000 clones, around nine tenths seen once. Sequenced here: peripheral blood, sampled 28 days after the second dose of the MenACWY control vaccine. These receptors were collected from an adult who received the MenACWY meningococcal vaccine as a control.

CDR3 loop: CASSQEWTTEAFF. CDR3 nucleotide sequence: TGTGCCAGCAGCCAAGAATGGACCACTGAAGCTTTCTTT. The genes are TRBV3-1 (or the pseudogene TRBV3-2) and TRBJ1-1, with unresolved D. V was pared by 0 bases and J by 4 bases, with 6 bases between. This CDR3 spans 13 amino acids. From germline, CDR1 is LGHDT and CDR2 YNNKEL (reference sequence).

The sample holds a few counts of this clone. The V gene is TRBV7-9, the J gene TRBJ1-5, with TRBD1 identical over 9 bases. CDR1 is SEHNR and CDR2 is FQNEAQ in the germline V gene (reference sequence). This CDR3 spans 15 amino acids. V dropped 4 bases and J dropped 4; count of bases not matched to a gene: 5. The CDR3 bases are TGTGCCAGCAGCTCATCCGACAGGGGGAATCAGCCCCAGCATTTT. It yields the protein CASSSSDRGNQPQHF. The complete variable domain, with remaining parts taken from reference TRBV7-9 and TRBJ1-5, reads DTGVSQNPRHKITKRGQNVTFRCDPISEHNRLYWYRQTLGQGPEFLTYFQNEAQLEKSRLLSDRFSAERPKGSFSTLEIQRTEQGDSAMYLCASSSSDRGNQPQHFGDGTRLSIL.

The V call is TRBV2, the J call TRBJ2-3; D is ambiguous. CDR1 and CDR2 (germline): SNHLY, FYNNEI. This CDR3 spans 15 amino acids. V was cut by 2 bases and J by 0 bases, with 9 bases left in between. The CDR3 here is CASSELRVSTDTQYF. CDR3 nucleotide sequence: TGTGCCAGCAGTGAACTTCGGGTGAGCACAGATACGCAGTATTTT.

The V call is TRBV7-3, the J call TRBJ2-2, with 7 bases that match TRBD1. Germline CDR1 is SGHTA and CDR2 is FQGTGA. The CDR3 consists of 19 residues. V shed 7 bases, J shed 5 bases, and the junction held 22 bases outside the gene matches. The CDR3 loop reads CASILNPLLGTEVTGELFF. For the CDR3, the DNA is TGTGCCAGCATCCTTAACCCCCTTTTGGGGACAGAGGTTACCGGGGAGCTGTTTTTT. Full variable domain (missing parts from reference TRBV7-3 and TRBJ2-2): GAGVSQTPSNKVTEKGKYVELRCDPISGHTALYWYRQSLGQGPEFLIYFQGTGAADDSGLPNDRFFAVRPEGSVSTLKIQRTERGDSAVYLCASILNPLLGTEVTGELFFGEGSRLTVL.

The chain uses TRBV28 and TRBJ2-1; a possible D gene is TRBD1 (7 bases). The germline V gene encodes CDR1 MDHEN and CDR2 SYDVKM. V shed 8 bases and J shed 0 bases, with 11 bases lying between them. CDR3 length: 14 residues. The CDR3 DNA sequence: TGTGCCAGCGGCCAGGGGGGCTCCTACAATGAGCAGTTCTTC. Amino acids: CASGQGGSYNEQFF.

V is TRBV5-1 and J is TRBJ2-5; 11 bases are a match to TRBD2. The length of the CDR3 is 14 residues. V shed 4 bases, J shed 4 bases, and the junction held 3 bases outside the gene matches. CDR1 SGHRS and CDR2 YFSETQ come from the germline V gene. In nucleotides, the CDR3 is TGCGCCAGCAGCCCCGGACTAGCGGGAGAGACCCAGTACTTC. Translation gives CASSPGLAGETQYF.

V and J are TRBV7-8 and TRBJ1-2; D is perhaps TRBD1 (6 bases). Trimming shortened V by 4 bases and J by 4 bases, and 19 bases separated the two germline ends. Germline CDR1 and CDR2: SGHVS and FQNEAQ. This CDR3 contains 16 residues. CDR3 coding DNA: TGTGCCAGCAGCTCACCAGGGATGAGGGGGGGCTATGGCTACACCTTC. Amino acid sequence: CASSSPGMRGGYGYTF.

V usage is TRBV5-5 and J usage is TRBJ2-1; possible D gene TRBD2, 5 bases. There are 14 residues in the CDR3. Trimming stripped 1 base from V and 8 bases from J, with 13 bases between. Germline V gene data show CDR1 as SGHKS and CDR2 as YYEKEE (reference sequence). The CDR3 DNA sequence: TGTGCCAGCAGCTTGCGTGGAGGAGACGATGAGCAGTTCTTC. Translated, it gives CASSLRGGDDEQFF. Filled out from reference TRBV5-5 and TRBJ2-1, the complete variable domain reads DAGVTQSPTHLIKTRGQQVTLRCSPISGHKSVSWYQQVLGQGPQFIFQYYEKEERGRGNFPDRFSARQFPNYSSELNVNALLLGDSALYLCASSLRGGDDEQFFGPGTRLTVL.

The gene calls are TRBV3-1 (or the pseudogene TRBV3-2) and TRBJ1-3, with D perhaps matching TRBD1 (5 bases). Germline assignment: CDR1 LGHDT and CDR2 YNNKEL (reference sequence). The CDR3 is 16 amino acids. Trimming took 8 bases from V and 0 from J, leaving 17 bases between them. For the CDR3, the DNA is TGTGCCAGCGGAAACAGGTTAACGAGCTCTGGAAACACCATATATTTT. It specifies CASGNRLTSSGNTIYF.

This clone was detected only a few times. The CDR3, as DNA: TGTGCCAGCAGCTTAGCAGCCCAGGCCGCTGAAGCTTTCTTT. Protein: CASSLAAQAAEAFF. The rearrangement joins TRBV7-6 to TRBJ1-1; D call uncertain. V was shortened by 0 bases and J by 6 bases, with 11 bases between the two germline ends. The length of the CDR3 is 14 residues. Germline lookup yields CDR1 SGHVS and CDR2 FNYEAQ.

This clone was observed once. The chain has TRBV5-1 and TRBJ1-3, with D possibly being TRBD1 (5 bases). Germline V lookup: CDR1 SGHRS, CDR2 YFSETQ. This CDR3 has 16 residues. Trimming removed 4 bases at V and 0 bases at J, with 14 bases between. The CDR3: CASSLDNPHSGNTIYF. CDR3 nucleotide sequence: TGCGCCAGCAGCCTGGACAACCCCCACTCTGGAAACACCATATATTTT.

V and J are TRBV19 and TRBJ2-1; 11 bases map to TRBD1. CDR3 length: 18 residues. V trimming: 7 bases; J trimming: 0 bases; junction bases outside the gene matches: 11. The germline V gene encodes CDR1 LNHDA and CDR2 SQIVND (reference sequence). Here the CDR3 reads CASIDTGTGGFSYNEQFF. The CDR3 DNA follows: TGTGCCAGTATCGATACCGGGACAGGGGGGTTCTCCTACAATGAGCAGTTCTTC.

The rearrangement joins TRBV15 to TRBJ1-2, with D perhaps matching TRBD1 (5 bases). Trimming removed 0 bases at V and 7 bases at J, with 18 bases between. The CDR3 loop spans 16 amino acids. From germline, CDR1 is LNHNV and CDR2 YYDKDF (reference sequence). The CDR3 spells CATSRDIRGLPGGYTF. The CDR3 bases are TGTGCCACCAGCAGAGATATAAGGGGCCTGCCGGGTGGCTACACCTTC. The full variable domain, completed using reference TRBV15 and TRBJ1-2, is DAMVIQNPRYQVTQFGKPVTLSCSQTLNHNVMYWYQQKSSQAPKLLFHYYDKDFNNEADTPDNFQSRRPNTSFCFLDIRSPGLGDTAMYLCATSRDIRGLPGGYTFGSGTRLTVV.

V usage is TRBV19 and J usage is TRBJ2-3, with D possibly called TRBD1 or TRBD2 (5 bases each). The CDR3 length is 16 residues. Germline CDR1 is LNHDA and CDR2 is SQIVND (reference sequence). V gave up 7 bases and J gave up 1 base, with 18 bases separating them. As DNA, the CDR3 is TGTGCCAGTACCCTTACAGGAGGCGTGGGCACAGATACGCAGTATTTT. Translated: CASTLTGGVGTDTQYF.

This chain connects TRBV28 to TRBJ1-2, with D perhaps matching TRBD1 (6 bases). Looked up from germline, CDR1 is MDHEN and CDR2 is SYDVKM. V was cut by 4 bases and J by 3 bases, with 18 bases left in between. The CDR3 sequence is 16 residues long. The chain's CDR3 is CASSSPPGAIDYGYTF. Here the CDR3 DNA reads TGTGCCAGCAGTTCCCCCCCGGGGGCGATTGACTATGGCTACACCTTC.

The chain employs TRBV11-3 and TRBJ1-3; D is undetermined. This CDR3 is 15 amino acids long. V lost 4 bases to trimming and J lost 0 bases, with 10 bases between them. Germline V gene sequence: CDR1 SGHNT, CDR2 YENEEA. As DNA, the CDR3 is TGTGCCAGCAGCTCGACTGCGGTCTCTGGAAACACCATATATTTT. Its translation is CASSSTAVSGNTIYF.

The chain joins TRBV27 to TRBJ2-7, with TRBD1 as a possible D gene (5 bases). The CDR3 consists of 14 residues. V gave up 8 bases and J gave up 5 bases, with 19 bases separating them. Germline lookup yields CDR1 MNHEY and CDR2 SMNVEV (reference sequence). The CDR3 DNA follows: TGTGCCAGCTCCACCCTGGGGCTAGGGAACGAGCAGTACTTC. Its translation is CASSTLGLGNEQYF.

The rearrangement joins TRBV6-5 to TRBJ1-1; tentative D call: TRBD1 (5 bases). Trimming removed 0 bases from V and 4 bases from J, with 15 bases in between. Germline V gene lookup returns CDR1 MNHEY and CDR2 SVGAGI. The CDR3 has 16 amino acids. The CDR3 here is CASSYSAWQGGTEAFF. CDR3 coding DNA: TGTGCCAGCAGTTACTCGGCGTGGCAGGGTGGCACTGAAGCTTTCTTT.